Listed here is a single TCR beta chain. The CDR3 consists of 12 residues. Germline V gene sequence: CDR1 SGHRS, CDR2 YFSETQ. With 4 bases removed from V and 4 bases from J, the gap between germline ends came to 9 bases. These data belong to a study of cytomegalovirus exposure and HLA in healthy donors. Primers included in the PCR were 60 Vbeta and 13 Jbeta primers. Clones were sequenced by immunoSEQ multiplex PCR, and TCRdb holds only the in-frame ones, with some missing. Among under 200,000 clones listed, over 70% were seen once. The genes are TRBV5-1 and TRBJ2-7; D gene uncertain. The sequence was obtained from a man aged 35 to 55 in good health and CMV-seronegative. Input material: PBMCs. This CDR3 reads CASSPSSYEQYF. The CDR3 DNA reads as TGCGCCAGCAGCCCCTCTTCGTACGAGCAGTACTTC.